This T cell receptor (beta chain) was sequenced in a study of Ad26.COV2.S vaccination and SARS-CoV-2 variants. This sample's treatment: 15 to 20 received Ad26.COV2.S at low or high dose, single or two shots; five or six received placebo; per-sample allocation not given. Samples came from day 63 after the first vaccine or placebo injection. The study, taken as a whole, reports: Vaccine recipients surpassed placebo recipients in spike-specific TCR breadth. The study found similar non-spike TCR breadth in vaccine and placebo recipients.

About this clone: Its matching antigen is unknown.

Repertoires were generated with immunoSEQ multiplex PCR, while TCRdb's copy carries only in-frame clones and drops some. This sample has under 400,000 clones, with 80% to 90% found just once. This CDR3 contains 14 residues. Germline V gives CDR1 MNHEY, CDR2 SVGEGT. The V and J ends lost 5 bases and 1 base, in that order; junction bases with no gene match: 4. The sequenced sample was peripheral blood, obtained in a trial of Ad26.COV2.S vaccine versus placebo. This receptor was obtained from a person aged 18 to 59 who received the Ad26.COV2.S COVID-19 vaccine or a placebo. The J gene is TRBJ1-1, the V gene TRBV6-2 or TRBV6-3; 7 positions match TRBD1. CDR3: CASSTRTGNTEAFF. CDR3 nucleotides: TGTGCCAGCAGTACCAGGACAGGGAACACTGAAGCTTTCTTT.